These T cell receptor beta chains were read from a single sample in a study of T cell changes during pregnancy in multiple sclerosis. Repertoires were generated with immunoSEQ multiplex PCR, while TCRdb's copy carries only in-frame clones and drops some. Here the sample spans roughly 89,000 clones, around 93% being singletons. Source: peripheral blood, taken in the first trimester of pregnancy. Receptor source: a female donor with multiple sclerosis, enrolled in a pregnancy study. CDR3s include the opening cysteine and the closing phenylalanine or tryptophan. A D gene is named only where the DNA matches it firmly. Not every row has a clone size; where given, it reads once, few, many or a size class.

V,J,size,D,CDR3,DNA
TRBV7-6,TRBJ2-1,once,TRBD2,CASSLDGGGYNEQFF,TGTGCCAGCAGCTTAGACGGGGGAGGGTACAATGAGCAGTTCTTC
TRBV7-2,TRBJ2-1,.,.,CASSPQAGLVRNEQFF,TGTGCCAGCAGCCCCCAGGCGGGGTTAGTGAGGAATGAGCAGTTCTTC
TRBV13,TRBJ2-3,.,TRBD2,CASSAGLAGGDTQYF,TGTGCCAGCAGCGCCGGACTAGCGGGAGGAGATACGCAGTATTTT
TRBV30,TRBJ1-5,.,.,CAWSEGPSNQPQHF,TGTGCCTGGAGCGAGGGCCCGAGCAATCAGCCCCAGCATTTT
TRBV6-5,TRBJ2-3,.,.,CASNPSSTDTQYF,TGTGCCAGCAATCCTTCGTCCACAGATACGCAGTATTTT
TRBV21-1,TRBJ1-1,.,.,CASSARSEAEDTEAFF,TGTGCCAGCAGCGCCCGATCGGAGGCGGAGGACACTGAAGCTTTCTTT
TRBV30,TRBJ2-3,.,.,CAWSVSQVGADTQYF,TGTGCCTGGAGTGTATCCCAGGTTGGCGCAGATACGCAGTATTTT
TRBV29-1,TRBJ2-1,.,TRBD2,CSGDGGTSYNEQFF,TGCAGCGGGGACGGGGGGACCTCCTACAATGAGCAGTTCTTC
TRBV19,TRBJ1-5,.,TRBD1,CATKGQGYQPQHF,TGTGCCACTAAGGGACAGGGCTATCAGCCCCAGCATTTT
TRBV10-3,TRBJ1-3,once,.,CAITPGRGNTIYF,TGTGCCATCACCCCAGGGCGCGGAAACACCATATATTTT
TRBV18,TRBJ1-4,.,.,CASSLQGPPSHF,TGTGCCAGCTCACTCCAGGGCCCCCCGTCTCATTTT
TRBV7-9,TRBJ1-2,.,.,CASSLGTANYGYTF,TGTGCCAGCAGCTTAGGGACAGCTAACTATGGCTACACCTTC
TRBV5-1,TRBJ2-7,.,TRBD2,CASSLAGSSYEQYF,TGCGCCAGCAGCTTAGCGGGGAGCTCCTACGAGCAGTACTTC
TRBV9,TRBJ1-1,.,.,CASSVTGVGNTEAFF,TGTGCCAGCAGCGTAACGGGGGTAGGAAACACTGAAGCTTTCTTT
TRBV7-8,TRBJ2-7,.,TRBD2,CASSKRGGGGSYEQYF,TGTGCCAGCAGCAAAAGGGGCGGGGGGGGCTCCTACGAGCAGTACTTC